What follows are 14 T cell receptor beta chains derived from one specimen sequenced in a study of blood T cells in healthy people across ages. The second PCR ran roughly 7 to 12 cycles with a sample-barcoded 5' primer and J-beta primers. In TCRdb, the 5' RACE reads were re-called with MiXCR into one record per CDR3 protein. The profile shows about 560,000 distinct CDR3 sequences, about 25% of them singletons. This same sample was also taken into another study, of T cells of mothers and their children.

The source material was blood. The receptor set was obtained from a boy under 10 years old in good health.

This clonotype was seen a handful of times. The V and J genes are TRBV20-1 and TRBJ2-2; 7 bases are shared with TRBD2. Germline CDR1 DFQATT, CDR2 SNEGSKA (reference sequence). With V trimmed by 6 bases and J by 3 bases, 7 bases remained unmatched. The CDR3 spans 14 residues. CDR3 in DNA: TGCAGTGCCAGGAGGCGGGAGTACACCGGGGAGCTGTTTTTT. Its protein is CSARRREYTGELFF.

The rearrangement uses TRBV20-1 and TRBJ1-2, with D tentatively TRBD1 (5 bases). Trimming cost V 2 bases and J 3 bases, with 10 bases left between them. The length of the CDR3 is 13 residues. Germline CDR1 DFQATT, CDR2 SNEGSKA (reference sequence). CDR3 sequence reads: CSARQGTDYGYTF. The CDR3 region has the DNA TGCAGTGCTAGACAGGGAACAGACTATGGCTACACCTTC.

This sequence joins TRBV20-1 and TRBJ2-7, with 8 bases matching TRBD1. CDR1 is DFQATT, CDR2 SNEGSKA, per germline (reference sequence). This CDR3 spans 14 amino acids. J was trimmed by 5 bases and V by 2 bases; bases with no gene match: 8. The CDR3 spells CSARSEDRVHEQYF. In DNA, the CDR3 is TGCAGTGCTAGATCTGAGGACAGGGTGCACGAGCAGTACTTC.

The V gene is TRBV7-2, the J gene TRBJ1-1, with D maybe TRBD1 (5 bases). The CDR3 spans 14 residues. V lost 5 bases and J lost 6, with 16 bases in between. Germline V gene lookup returns CDR1 SGHTA and CDR2 FQGNSA. The CDR3: CASSLRQGDPEAFF. The CDR3 coding sequence is TGTGCCAGCAGCCTACGTCAGGGTGACCCTGAAGCTTTCTTT.

The table lists this clonotype with a few counts. The CDR3 DNA follows: TGTGCCAGCAGCACTACCCGCAGTCTGGAGACCCAGTACTTC. This gives the protein CASSTTRSLETQYF. This sequence joins TRBV6-5 and TRBJ2-5; the D is unclear. The CDR3 consists of 14 residues. V shed 6 bases and J shed 5 bases, with 16 bases lying between them. Germline V CDR1 and CDR2: MNHEY, SVGAGI.

Only a few counts were recorded for this clonotype. The gene calls are TRBV4-2 and TRBJ2-1; D tentatively fits TRBD1 or TRBD2 (6 bases each). In germline, CDR1 is LGHNA, CDR2 YNFKEQ. Between the trimmed V and J ends, which lost 0 bases and 4 bases, there was a span of 10 bases. The CDR3 spans 15 residues. In DNA, the CDR3 is TGTGCCAGCAGCCAAGAACAGGGAGGATACAATGAGCAGTTCTTC. Translating it yields CASSQEQGGYNEQFF.

The CDR3 region has the DNA TGCAGCGCACGGGTTCGGTATGGCTACACCTTC. Translation gives CSARVRYGYTF. The gene calls are TRBV29-1 and TRBJ1-2, with D unclear. Germline CDR1 reads SQVTM; CDR2 reads ANQGSEA. With 7 bases removed from V and 5 bases from J, the gap between germline ends came to 11 bases. The CDR3 has 11 amino acids.

This sequence joins TRBV29-1 and TRBJ2-4; a weak D match, TRBD2 (6 bases). V was trimmed by 6 bases and J by 1 base, leaving 13 bases between them. The CDR3 runs 14 residues. Germline V CDR1 and CDR2: SQVTM, ANQGSEA. The CDR3 protein is CSVAASVAKNIQYF. Written as DNA, the CDR3 is TGCAGCGTGGCGGCTAGCGTGGCCAAAAACATTCAGTACTTC. The whole variable domain, filled in from reference TRBV29-1 and TRBJ2-4, reads SAVISQKPSRDICQRGTSLTIQCQVDSQVTMMFWYRQQPGQSLTLIATANQGSEATYESGFVIDKFPISRPNLTFSTLTVSNMSPEDSSIYLCSVAASVAKNIQYFGAGTRLSVL.

A few counts support this clonotype. The chain joins TRBV7-9 to TRBJ1-6, with 9 positions matching TRBD1. CDR1 and CDR2 from the germline V gene are SEHNR and FQNEAQ (reference sequence). Unmatched junction bases numbered 2, after V lost 4 bases and J lost 7 bases. This CDR3 is built from 14 residues. The CDR3 sequence: CASSSDRGNSPLHF. The CDR3 DNA follows: TGTGCCAGCAGCTCCGACAGGGGGAATTCACCCCTCCACTTT.

The chain combines TRBV4-3 with TRBJ2-3, with D possibly called TRBD1 or TRBD2 (6 bases each). The CDR3 has 18 amino acids. Germline V gene sequence: CDR1 LGHNA, CDR2 YSLEER. V lost 0 bases and J 0 bases, leaving 16 bases between the germline ends. The CDR3 loop is CASSQDRGGGPSTDTQYF. As DNA, the CDR3 is TGCGCCAGCAGCCAAGACAGAGGTGGGGGGCCTAGCACAGATACGCAGTATTTT.

J is TRBJ1-1 and V is TRBV7-9, with D possibly matching TRBD1 (5 bases). Germline values: CDR1 SEHNR, CDR2 FQNEAQ (reference sequence). V was pared by 2 bases and J by 11 bases, with 9 bases between. The CDR3 covers 11 residues. The CDR3 here is CASSLMGEAFF. As DNA, the CDR3 is TGTGCCAGCAGCTTAATGGGGGAGGCTTTCTTT.

This clonotype was recorded a few times. The chain joins TRBV4-1 to TRBJ1-2; possibly TRBD1 for D (6 bases). Between the trimmed V and J ends, which lost 1 base and 6 bases, there was a span of 12 bases. Germline loops: CDR1 MGHRA, CDR2 YSYEKL. The CDR3 consists of 14 residues. CDR3 in amino acids: CASSQGYREDGYTF. CDR3 DNA sequence: TGCGCCAGCAGCCAAGGTTACAGGGAAGATGGCTACACCTTC.

This chain joins TRBV3-1 and TRBJ2-5, with 10 bases identical to TRBD2. V lost 0 bases, J lost 9 bases, and 16 bases stayed unmatched. The V gene's germline CDR1 is LGHDT and CDR2 YNNKEL (reference sequence). This CDR3 spans 18 amino acids. The DNA of the CDR3 is TGTGCCAGCAGCCAAGATCGGCTTCTAGCGGGAGTGCATGAGGCCCAGTACTTC. As protein: CASSQDRLLAGVHEAQYF.

This clonotype has only a few counts. At one end, the junction sequence differs from germline, possibly due to a read error. The rearrangement uses TRBV4-3 and TRBJ2-4, with 9 nucleotides matching TRBD2. The germline V gene encodes CDR1 LGHNA and CDR2 YSLEER. This CDR3 is 14 amino acids long. The CDR3: CASSLGLAKNIQCF. The CDR3 DNA sequence: TGCGCCAGCAGCTTGGGACTAGCCAAAAACATTCAGTGCTTC.